This passage covers 9 T cell receptor beta chains from one sample sequenced in a study of blood T cell repertoires in COVID-19. Clones were sequenced by immunoSEQ multiplex PCR, and TCRdb holds only the in-frame ones, with some missing. Of 200,000 to 250,000 clones listed, 88% are singletons. Sequenced material: PBMCs or T cells enriched from blood (not recorded which). The receptors were gathered from a woman aged 50 to 65 with acute COVID-19.

The table lists this clone with a count of one. The J gene is TRBJ2-2, the V gene TRBV11-3, with 8 nucleotides matching TRBD1. CDR1 SGHNT and CDR2 YENEEA come from the germline V gene. V was pared by 5 bases and J by 1 base, with 15 bases of the junction left unmatched. The CDR3 covers 19 residues. CDR3 in DNA: TGTGCCAGCAGCAACCCACGGCAGGGGGCGGCGGGGAACACCGGGGAGCTGTTTTTT. Protein product: CASSNPRQGAAGNTGELFF.

The chain combines TRBV9 with TRBJ2-1; TRBD2 matches 10 bases. V gave up 5 bases and J gave up 8 bases; unmatched junction bases: 10. The CDR3 has 15 amino acids. Germline assignment: CDR1 SGDLS and CDR2 YYNGEE. CDR3 DNA: TGTGCCAGCAGTGACATGAGCGGGAGGGCTGATGAGCAGTTCTTC. Protein: CASSDMSGRADEQFF.

The CDR3 DNA follows: TGTGCCAGCAGCACCGAGGACAGGCTCAGTACGCAGTATTTT. This codes for CASSTEDRLSTQYF. The chain employs TRBV6-5 and TRBJ2-3; 7 positions agree with TRBD1. Germline V gene sequence: CDR1 MNHEY, CDR2 SVGAGI. CDR3 length: 14 amino acids. V dropped 6 bases and J dropped 8; count of bases not matched to a gene: 11.

The chain carries TRBV28 and TRBJ2-7, with 8 positions matching TRBD2. The CDR3 extends over 15 amino acids. The junction had 10 bases not matched to a gene; V was cut back by 5 bases and J by 4 bases. CDR1 is MDHEN and CDR2 is SYDVKM in the germline V gene. CDR3 DNA sequence: TGTGCCAGCAGTCAACAAAGCGGGAGCGTTTACGAGCAGTACTTC. It codes for CASSQQSGSVYEQYF.

This rearrangement joins TRBV7-2 to TRBJ2-3, with TRBD2 matching over 7 bases. V lost 5 bases, J lost 4 bases, and 6 bases stayed unmatched. Germline CDR1 SGHTA, CDR2 FQGNSA. The CDR3 is 14 residues long. CDR3 nucleotides: TGTGCCAGCAGCCGCGGGGGATACGCAGATACGCAGTATTTT. Translation gives CASSRGGYADTQYF.

This clone was observed once. This chain connects TRBV4-2 to TRBJ2-6, with D unclear. The germline V gene encodes CDR1 LGHNA and CDR2 YNFKEQ. V gave up 8 bases and J gave up 3 bases, with 8 bases separating them. CDR3 length equals 13 residues. The DNA of the CDR3 is TGTGCCAGCGCCGAGATTGGGGCCAACGTCCTGACTTTC. This encodes CASAEIGANVLTF.

The chain is built from TRBV12-3 or TRBV12-4 and TRBJ2-5, with a weak D call TRBD1 (6 bases). The CDR3 consists of 13 residues. V was shortened by 4 bases and J by 5 bases, with 11 bases between the two germline ends. The CDR3 sequence is CASSYSGVETQYF. For the CDR3, the DNA is TGTGCCAGCAGTTACTCAGGGGTGGAGACCCAGTACTTC.

The chain combines TRBV9 with TRBJ2-7; perhaps TRBD1 as D (6 bases). CDR3 length equals 14 residues. Per the germline V gene, CDR1 is SGDLS and CDR2 is YYNGEE. V shed 0 bases and J shed 3 bases, with 10 bases lying between them. The CDR3 is CASSVGDTDYEQYF. The DNA for the CDR3 is TGTGCCAGCAGCGTAGGGGACACCGACTACGAGCAGTACTTC.

The chain recombines TRBV27 with TRBJ1-4, with D tentatively TRBD1 (5 bases). V was trimmed by 0 bases and J by 5 bases, leaving 13 bases between them. CDR1 is MNHEY, CDR2 SMNVEV, per germline (reference sequence). There are 16 residues in the CDR3. The CDR3 reads CASSLSGQGRNEKLFF. The CDR3 coding sequence is TGTGCCAGCAGTTTATCGGGGCAGGGCCGAAATGAAAAACTGTTTTTT.